This entry concerns a single TCR beta chain. Per the authors' pipeline: Estimation of nucleated cell counts was performed using reference gene primer amplification. TCRdb's copy holds only in-frame clones and misses some; the assay was immunoSEQ multiplex PCR. V and J calls and clone size are copied from that table; D and trimming were computed from the DNA. The sample holds around 200,000 clones, roughly 80% seen once. This sample stems from a study of blood T cell repertoires in COVID-19. Study context: PBMCs, B-cell-depleted T cells, or T cells provided the cDNA or gDNA that made up the material.

Germline lookup yields CDR1 SGHNT and CDR2 YYREEE (reference sequence). The length of the CDR3 is 15 residues. J lost 4 bases, V lost 4 bases, and 10 bases had no gene match. This receptor was identified in a middle-aged woman with active or convalescent COVID-19. The chain links TRBV5-4 to TRBJ2-7; TRBD1 matches 8 bases. The sequenced sample was peripheral blood. The CDR3: CASSVPGQARYEQYF. The DNA of the CDR3 is TGTGCCAGCAGCGTTCCGGGACAGGCCCGTTACGAGCAGTACTTC.